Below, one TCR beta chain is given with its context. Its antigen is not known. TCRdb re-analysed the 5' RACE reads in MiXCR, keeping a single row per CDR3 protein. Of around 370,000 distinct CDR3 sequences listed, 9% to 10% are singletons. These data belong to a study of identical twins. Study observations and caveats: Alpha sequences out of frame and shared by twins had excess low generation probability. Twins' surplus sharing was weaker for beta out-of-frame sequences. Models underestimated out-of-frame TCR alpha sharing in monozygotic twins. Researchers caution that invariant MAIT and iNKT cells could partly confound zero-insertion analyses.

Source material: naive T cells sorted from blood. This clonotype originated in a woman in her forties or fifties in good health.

The CDR3 spells CASPTATGELFF. The CDR3 DNA reads TGTGCCAGTCCCACGGCCACCGGGGAGCTGTTTTTT. The chain links TRBV19 to TRBJ2-2; no firm D call. The germline CDR1 and CDR2 sequences are LNHDA and SQIVND (reference sequence). V was clipped by 8 bases and J by 4 bases, with 8 bases between them. The length of the CDR3 is 12 residues. The entire variable domain, with the rest obtained from reference TRBV19 and TRBJ2-2, is as follows: DGGITQSPKYLFRKEGQNVTLSCEQNLNHDAMYWYRQDPGQGLRLIYYSQIVNDFQKGDIAEGYSVSREKKESFPLTVTSAQKNPTAFYLCASPTATGELFFGEGSRLTVL.